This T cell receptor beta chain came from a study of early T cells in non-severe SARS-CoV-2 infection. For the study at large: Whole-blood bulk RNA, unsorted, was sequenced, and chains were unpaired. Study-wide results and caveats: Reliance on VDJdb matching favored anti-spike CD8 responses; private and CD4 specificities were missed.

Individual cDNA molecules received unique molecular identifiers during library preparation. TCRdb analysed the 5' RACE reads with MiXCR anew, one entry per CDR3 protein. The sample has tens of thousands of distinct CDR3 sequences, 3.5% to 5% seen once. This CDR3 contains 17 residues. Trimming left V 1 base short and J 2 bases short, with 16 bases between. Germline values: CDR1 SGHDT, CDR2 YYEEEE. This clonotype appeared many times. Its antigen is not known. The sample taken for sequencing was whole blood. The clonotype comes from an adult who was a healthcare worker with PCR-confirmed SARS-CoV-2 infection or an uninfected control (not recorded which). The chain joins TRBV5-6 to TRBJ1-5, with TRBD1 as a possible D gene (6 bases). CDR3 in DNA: TGTGCCAGCAGCTTGTCACAGGGTTCGTTGGGCAATCAGCCCCAGCATTTT. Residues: CASSLSQGSLGNQPQHF.